This T cell receptor (beta chain) was observed in a study of Graves' ophthalmopathy and Graves' hyperthyroidism. The CDR3 extends over 15 amino acids. V was pared by 10 bases and J by 0 bases, with 15 bases between. Investigators amplified TCR beta CDR3 regions from RNA transcripts. First-round RT-PCR relied on HTBI primers, and a second-round multiplex PCR came next. Each CDR3 protein is one row after TCRdb ran MiXCR on the multiplex PCR reads. Among about 1.2 million distinct CDR3 sequences listed, 35% to 40% were seen once. There are a few counts of this clonotype. The origin of this receptor is an adult man with Graves' hyperthyroidism. The chain employs TRBV12-3 or TRBV12-4 and TRBJ1-4; D perhaps matches TRBD1 (5 bases). The specimen sequenced was peripheral blood or thyroid tissue (not recorded which). The CDR3 DNA reads as TGTGCCAACAGCCAACAGGCCCCAACTAATGAAAAACTGTTTTTT. Residues: CANSQQAPTNEKLFF.